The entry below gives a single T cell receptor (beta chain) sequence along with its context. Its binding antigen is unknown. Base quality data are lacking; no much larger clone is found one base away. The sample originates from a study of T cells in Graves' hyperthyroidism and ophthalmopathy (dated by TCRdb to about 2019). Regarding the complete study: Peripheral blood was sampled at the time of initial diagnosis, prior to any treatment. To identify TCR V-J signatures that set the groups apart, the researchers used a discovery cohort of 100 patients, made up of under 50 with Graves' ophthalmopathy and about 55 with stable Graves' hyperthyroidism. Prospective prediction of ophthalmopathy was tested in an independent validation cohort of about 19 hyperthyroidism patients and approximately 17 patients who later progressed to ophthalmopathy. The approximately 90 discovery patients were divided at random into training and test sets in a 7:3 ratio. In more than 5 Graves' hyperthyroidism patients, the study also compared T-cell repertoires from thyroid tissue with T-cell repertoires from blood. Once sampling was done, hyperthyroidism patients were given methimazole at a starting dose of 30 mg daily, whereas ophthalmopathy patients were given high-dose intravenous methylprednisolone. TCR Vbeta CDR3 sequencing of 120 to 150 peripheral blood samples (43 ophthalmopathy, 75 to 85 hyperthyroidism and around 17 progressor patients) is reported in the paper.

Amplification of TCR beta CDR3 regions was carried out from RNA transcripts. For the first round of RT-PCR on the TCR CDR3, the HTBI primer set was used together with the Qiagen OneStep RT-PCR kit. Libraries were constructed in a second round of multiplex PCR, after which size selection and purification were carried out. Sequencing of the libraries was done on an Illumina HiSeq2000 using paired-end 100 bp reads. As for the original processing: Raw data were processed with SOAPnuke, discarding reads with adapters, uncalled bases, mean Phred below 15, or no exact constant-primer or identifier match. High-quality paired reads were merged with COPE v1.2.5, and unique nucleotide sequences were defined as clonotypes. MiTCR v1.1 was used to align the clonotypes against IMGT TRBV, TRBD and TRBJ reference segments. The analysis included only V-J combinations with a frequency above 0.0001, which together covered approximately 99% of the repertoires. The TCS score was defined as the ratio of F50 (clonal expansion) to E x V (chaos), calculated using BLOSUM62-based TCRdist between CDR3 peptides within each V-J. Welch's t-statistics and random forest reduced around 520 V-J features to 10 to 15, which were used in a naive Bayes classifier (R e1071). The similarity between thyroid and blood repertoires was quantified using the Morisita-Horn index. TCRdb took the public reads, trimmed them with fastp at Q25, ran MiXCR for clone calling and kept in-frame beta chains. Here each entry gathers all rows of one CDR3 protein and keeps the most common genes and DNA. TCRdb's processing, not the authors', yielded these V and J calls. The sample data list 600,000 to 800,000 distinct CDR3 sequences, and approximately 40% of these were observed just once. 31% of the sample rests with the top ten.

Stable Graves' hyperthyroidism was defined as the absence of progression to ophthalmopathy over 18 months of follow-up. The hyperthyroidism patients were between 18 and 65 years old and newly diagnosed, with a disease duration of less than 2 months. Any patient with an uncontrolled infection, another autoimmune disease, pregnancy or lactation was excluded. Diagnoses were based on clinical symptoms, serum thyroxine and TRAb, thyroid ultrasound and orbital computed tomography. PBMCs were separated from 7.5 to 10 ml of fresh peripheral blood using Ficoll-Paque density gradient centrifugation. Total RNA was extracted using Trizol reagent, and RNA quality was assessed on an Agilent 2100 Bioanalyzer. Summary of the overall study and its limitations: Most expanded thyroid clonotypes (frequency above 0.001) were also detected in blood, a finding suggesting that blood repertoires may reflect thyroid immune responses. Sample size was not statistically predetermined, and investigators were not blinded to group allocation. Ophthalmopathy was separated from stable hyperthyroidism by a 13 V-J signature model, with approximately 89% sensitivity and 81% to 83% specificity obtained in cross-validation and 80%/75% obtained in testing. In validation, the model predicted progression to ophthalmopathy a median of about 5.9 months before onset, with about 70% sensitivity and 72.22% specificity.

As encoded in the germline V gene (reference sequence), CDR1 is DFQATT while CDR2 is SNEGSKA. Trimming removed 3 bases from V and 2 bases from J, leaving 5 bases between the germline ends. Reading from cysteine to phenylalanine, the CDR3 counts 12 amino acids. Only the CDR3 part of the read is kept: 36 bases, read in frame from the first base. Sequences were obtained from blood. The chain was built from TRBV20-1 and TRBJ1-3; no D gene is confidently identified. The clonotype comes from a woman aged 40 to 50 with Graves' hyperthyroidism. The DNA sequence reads TGCAGTGCTAGTAACGCTGGAAACACCATATATTTT. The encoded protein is CSASNAGNTIYF.